Below, 18 T cell receptor beta chains from the same sample are listed, as sequenced in a study of CD4+ T cells in melanoma (dated by TCRdb to 2021 to 2024). Libraries were prepared through the immunoSEQ multiplex PCR assay. The table comes from immuneACCESS by way of TCRdb, which keeps in-frame sequences with V and J called. Part of the clones is missing from these tables; in studies checked, under half for an unresolved V gene and the rest for unknown reasons. The sample records around 10,000 clones, approximately 68% of which are singletons. Clones ranked in the top ten supply 13% to 15% of the sample. The material sequenced was cells from a culture (not recorded whether cultured in vitro). The source of these receptors is a human donor with melanoma.

V usage is TRBV5-1 and J usage is TRBJ2-2, with 11 positions matching TRBD2. V shed 0 bases, J shed 3 bases, and the junction held 1 base outside the gene matches. From germline, CDR1 is SGHRS and CDR2 YFSETQ. This CDR3 contains 16 residues. The CDR3 sequence is CASSLGLAGYTGELFF. The CDR3 DNA reads TGCGCCAGCAGCTTGGGACTAGCGGGGTACACCGGGGAGCTGTTTTTT.

This clone was detected a few times. This sample also contains other DNA sequences that code for the same CDR3. This chain connects TRBV28 to TRBJ1-2, with D unresolved. In germline, CDR1 is MDHEN, CDR2 SYDVKM. Trimming removed 5 bases at V and 4 bases at J, with 8 bases between. CDR3 size: 12 residues. The CDR3 DNA is TGTGCCAGCAGTCTCCGTCTCTATGGCTACACCTTC. This gives the protein CASSLRLYGYTF.

The chain employs TRBV4-1 and TRBJ1-5; the match to TRBD1 covers 7 bases. CDR3 length: 16 amino acids. The ends lost 3 bases at V and 7 bases at J; junction bases unmatched: 12. Germline V gene sequence: CDR1 MGHRA, CDR2 YSYEKL. As DNA, the CDR3 is TGCGCCAGCAGCCAGGCCGTCGCAGGGGGGAACCAGCCCCAGCATTTT. Translating gives CASSQAVAGGNQPQHF.

This clone was seen a few times. V and J are TRBV9 and TRBJ1-1; 7 bases map to TRBD1. Trimming at V came to 3 bases and at J to 2 bases, leaving 10 bases not matched to a gene. Germline CDR1 SGDLS, CDR2 YYNGEE. The CDR3 has 16 amino acids. The DNA of the CDR3 is TGTGCCAGCAGCGCCCAACCGACAGGGTTCAACACTGAAGCTTTCTTT. Its protein product is CASSAQPTGFNTEAFF.

This clone was seen only a few times. V usage is TRBV5-3 and J usage is TRBJ1-4; D remains ambiguous. TRBV5-3 is an ORF, with its function uncertain. V lost 1 base, J lost 10 bases, and 14 bases lay in between. The CDR3 totals 14 residues. The CDR3 DNA follows: TGTGCCAGAAGCTTGCCTACCGTAAGAGGAAAACTGTTTTTT. It translates to CARSLPTVRGKLFF.

The rearrangement joins TRBV7-2 to TRBJ2-7; D possibly matches TRBD1 or TRBD2 (5 bases each). CDR3 length equals 16 residues. Between the trimmed V and J ends, which lost 1 base and 3 bases, there was a span of 16 bases. CDR1 is SGHTA and CDR2 is FQGNSA in the germline V gene. The CDR3 region is CASSLDPRAGNYEQYF. The CDR3, as DNA: TGTGCCAGCAGCTTAGACCCCAGGGCCGGGAACTACGAGCAGTACTTC.

V usage is TRBV6-6 and J usage is TRBJ1-5; no clear D. V lost 6 bases, J lost 0 bases, and 12 bases lay in between. Looked up from germline, CDR1 is MNHNY and CDR2 is SVGAGI (reference sequence). The CDR3 sequence is 15 residues long. CDR3 bases: TGTGCCAGCAGATCTTCCCAAACTAGCAATCAGCCCCAGCATTTT. It codes for CASRSSQTSNQPQHF.

The chain couples TRBV5-5 to TRBJ2-7, with 12 bases lining up with TRBD2. After removal of 0 bases from V and 6 bases from J, the junction contained 4 bases not matched to a gene. Germline V lookup: CDR1 SGHKS, CDR2 YYEKEE (reference sequence). The CDR3 totals 15 residues. CDR3 protein: CASSLVTSGGTEQYF. CDR3 DNA: TGTGCCAGCAGCTTGGTGACTAGCGGGGGAACCGAGCAGTACTTC.

The chain couples TRBV18 to TRBJ1-2; D gene uncertain. The ends were cut back, 5 bases at V and 0 bases at J, with 10 bases in the middle. The CDR3 spans 14 residues. Germline V CDR1 and CDR2: KGHSH, LQKENI. This CDR3 is CASSAYPSNYGYTF. The CDR3 nucleotides read TGTGCCAGCTCAGCTTACCCTTCTAACTATGGCTACACCTTC.

In its sample, this clone was seen a few times. V is TRBV2 and J is TRBJ2-7; D uncertain. Germline V gives CDR1 SNHLY, CDR2 FYNNEI. The CDR3 contains 13 residues. Trimming shortened V by 8 bases and J by 3 bases, and 14 bases separated the two germline ends. The CDR3 spells CASAGALVYEQYF. As DNA, the CDR3 is TGTGCCAGCGCTGGCGCATTGGTCTACGAGCAGTACTTC.

The sample holds a few counts of this clone. The CDR3 region has the DNA TGTGCCAGCAGGGACAACAATCAGCCCCAGCATTTT. This codes for CASRDNNQPQHF. V and J are TRBV6-6 and TRBJ1-5, with D possibly matching TRBD1 (5 bases). The length of the CDR3 is 12 residues. V was cut by 6 bases and J by 3 bases, with 6 bases left in between. The germline V gene has CDR1 MNHNY and CDR2 SVGAGI (reference sequence).

The V and J genes are TRBV19 and TRBJ1-4; possibly TRBD1 for D (6 bases). The CDR3 spans 15 residues. The V end lost 3 bases, the J end lost 6 bases, and 14 bases lay between the germline ends. Germline V CDR1 and CDR2: LNHDA, SQIVND (reference sequence). CDR3 amino acids: CASSMNNRVDEKLFF. The CDR3 coding sequence is TGTGCCAGTAGTATGAATAACAGGGTCGATGAAAAACTGTTTTTT.

The chain is built from TRBV11-3 and TRBJ2-3; D remains unclear. V was clipped by 1 base and J by 1 base, with 3 bases between them. Germline CDR1 and CDR2: SGHNT and YENEEA. The CDR3 is made up of 13 amino acids. The CDR3 sequence: CASSLGGTDTQYF. The CDR3 region has the DNA TGTGCCAGCAGCTTAGGGGGCACAGATACGCAGTATTTT. The whole variable domain, remainder taken from reference TRBV11-3 and TRBJ2-3, is EAGVVQSPRYKIIEKKQPVAFWCNPISGHNTLYWYLQNLGQGPELLIRYENEEAVDDSQLPKDRFSAERLKGVDSTLKIQPAELGDSAVYLCASSLGGTDTQYFGPGTRLTVL.

V and J are TRBV5-1 and TRBJ2-1; D remains ambiguous. V was trimmed by 0 bases and J by 4 bases, leaving 8 bases between them. Germline V lookup: CDR1 SGHRS, CDR2 YFSETQ. The CDR3 sequence is 14 residues long. The CDR3, as DNA: TGCGCCAGCAGCTTGGCTGCTGATTACAATGAGCAGTTCTTC. Protein product: CASSLAADYNEQFF.

The rearrangement uses TRBV6-6 and TRBJ2-1; D may be TRBD2 (5 bases). Per the germline V gene, CDR1 is MNHNY and CDR2 is SVGAGI (reference sequence). The CDR3 sequence is 14 residues long. V gave up 0 bases and J gave up 8 bases, with 11 bases separating them. DNA for the CDR3: TGTGCCAGCAGTTACTCTTCCGTTAGCGATGAGCAGTTCTTC. It is translated as CASSYSSVSDEQFF.

Only a few counts were recorded for this clone. This chain joins TRBV12-5 and TRBJ1-4; no clear D. The CDR3 length is 12 residues. The V and J ends lost 0 bases and 11 bases respectively, with 7 bases between them. Looked up from germline, CDR1 is LGHNT and CDR2 is FRNRAP. The DNA of the CDR3 is TGTGCTAGTGGTTTGGTGCTCGGGAAACTGTTTTTT. Amino acid sequence: CASGLVLGKLFF.

The sample holds a few counts of this clone. The chain is built from TRBV27 and TRBJ2-6; maybe TRBD2 (5 bases). CDR1 is MNHEY and CDR2 is SMNVEV in the germline V gene (reference sequence). The CDR3 length is 16 residues. V was pared by 3 bases and J by 4 bases, with 13 bases between. CDR3 coding DNA: TGTGCCAGCAGTTTGCGGGCACGAAGAGGGGCCAACGTCCTGACTTTC. It is translated as CASSLRARRGANVLTF.

This clone was seen a handful of times. This sequence joins TRBV19 and TRBJ1-2; D uncertain. Trimming stripped 1 base from V and 3 bases from J, with 9 bases between. Germline V gene sequence: CDR1 LNHDA, CDR2 SQIVND (reference sequence). There are 14 residues in the CDR3. CDR3 bases: TGTGCCAGTAGTATAGTAGGGCAGCACTATGGCTACACCTTC. Translated: CASSIVGQHYGYTF.